The rows below give T cell receptor beta chains drawn from one sample of a study of radiation and T cells in renal cell carcinoma. Generated by immunoSEQ multiplex PCR, the TCRdb table keeps only in-frame clones and is missing some. The repertoire consists of roughly 53,000 clones, with 83% occurring once and the leading ten covering 25% to 35%. Specimen: blood, collected from a patient whose treatment included radiotherapy and nephrectomy. The source of these receptors is a woman in her seventies with renal cell carcinoma. Each CDR3 is given with its conserved first and last residue. D genes are given only for firm matches. Clone size is not always given. Where it is, it says once, few, many or a class for expanded clones.

clone size: .
D gene: .
V gene: TRBV7-9
J gene: TRBJ1-1
CDR3 DNA: TGTGCCAGCAGCTTGGGAGACCGGGAAGCTTTCTTT
CDR3 protein: CASSLGDREAFF

clone size: .
D gene: .
V gene: TRBV27
J gene: TRBJ1-2
CDR3 DNA: TGTGCCAGCAGTCATAGACTGAATTATGGCTACACCTTC
CDR3 protein: CASSHRLNYGYTF

clone size: .
D gene: TRBD1
V gene: TRBV6-5
J gene: TRBJ1-5
CDR3 DNA: TGTGCCAGCAGTTACACAGGGGCCAATCAGCCCCAGCATTTT
CDR3 protein: CASSYTGANQPQHF

clone size: .
D gene: .
V gene: TRBV5-1
J gene: TRBJ2-2
CDR3 DNA: TGCGCCAGCAGCCCGGAACTGGGCGGGGAGCTGTTTTTT
CDR3 protein: CASSPELGGELFF

clone size: .
D gene: .
V gene: TRBV7-9
J gene: TRBJ1-1
CDR3 DNA: TGTGCCAGCAGCTTAGCAGGGAACACTGAAGCTTTCTTT
CDR3 protein: CASSLAGNTEAFF

clone size: .
D gene: TRBD2
V gene: TRBV5-6
J gene: TRBJ2-7
CDR3 DNA: TGTGCCAGCAGCTTGGGCCCGGGAGGCCTGCCCTACGAGCAGTACTTC
CDR3 protein: CASSLGPGGLPYEQYF

clone size: .
D gene: .
V gene: TRBV4-3
J gene: TRBJ1-5
CDR3 DNA: TGCGCCAGCAGCCAAGAACCAGACAATCAGCCCCAGCATTTT
CDR3 protein: CASSQEPDNQPQHF

clone size: .
D gene: .
V gene: TRBV5-1
J gene: TRBJ1-2
CDR3 DNA: TGCGCCAGCAGCTCAGGAGTACTTAGCTATGGCTACACCTTC
CDR3 protein: CASSSGVLSYGYTF

clone size: .
D gene: .
V gene: TRBV7-9
J gene: TRBJ2-7
CDR3 DNA: TGTGCCAGCGGTGGACTCTACGAGCAGTACTTC
CDR3 protein: CASGGLYEQYF

clone size: .
D gene: TRBD1
V gene: TRBV18
J gene: TRBJ1-5
CDR3 DNA: TGTGCCAGCTCACCGTCGACAGGGCCTGGTCGTGGTCAGCCCCAGCATTTT
CDR3 protein: CASSPSTGPGRGQPQHF

clone size: .
D gene: .
V gene: TRBV7-9
J gene: TRBJ2-1
CDR3 DNA: TGTGCCAGCAGCTTATTTCGGGACGGATTAAATGAGCAGTTCTTC
CDR3 protein: CASSLFRDGLNEQFF

clone size: once
D gene: .
V gene: TRBV6-5
J gene: TRBJ2-5
CDR3 DNA: TGTGCCAGCAGTTACCGTGGCAGCCAAGAGACCCAGTACTTC
CDR3 protein: CASSYRGSQETQYF

clone size: .
D gene: TRBD1
V gene: TRBV5-5
J gene: TRBJ1-2
CDR3 DNA: TGTGCCAGCAGCATAGGACAGGGGGCGCCCTATGGCTACACCTTC
CDR3 protein: CASSIGQGAPYGYTF

clone size: .
D gene: .
V gene: TRBV5-1
J gene: TRBJ2-3
CDR3 DNA: TGCGCCAGCAGCTTGGGGGCCGGAAGCACAGATACGCAGTATTTT
CDR3 protein: CASSLGAGSTDTQYF

clone size: .
D gene: TRBD2
V gene: TRBV7-8
J gene: TRBJ2-5
CDR3 DNA: TGTGCCAGCAGCTTAGGGCTAGCGGGGCCTCAAGAGACCCAGTACTTC
CDR3 protein: CASSLGLAGPQETQYF

clone size: .
D gene: TRBD2
V gene: TRBV5-8
J gene: TRBJ2-7
CDR3 DNA: TGTGCCAGCAGGCGCCTAGCGGGAGTACCCGAGCAGTACTTC
CDR3 protein: CASRRLAGVPEQYF

clone size: .
D gene: .
V gene: TRBV5-1
J gene: TRBJ2-3
CDR3 DNA: TGCGCCAGCAGCTTAATTGGGAGCGACACAGATACGCAGTATTTT
CDR3 protein: CASSLIGSDTDTQYF

clone size: .
D gene: TRBD1
V gene: TRBV27
J gene: TRBJ2-5
CDR3 DNA: TGTGCCAGCAGTTTATCGAGACAGGGGCAAGAGACCCAGTACTTC
CDR3 protein: CASSLSRQGQETQYF

clone size: .
D gene: .
V gene: TRBV2
J gene: TRBJ2-7
CDR3 DNA: TGTGCCAGCAGTGTAGGGGACCCCGGGGAGCAGTACTTC
CDR3 protein: CASSVGDPGEQYF

clone size: .
D gene: TRBD1
V gene: TRBV5-1
J gene: TRBJ2-3
CDR3 DNA: TGCGCCAGCAGCTTGGAGGCAGGGGGCTCAGATACGCAGTATTTT
CDR3 protein: CASSLEAGGSDTQYF

clone size: few
D gene: TRBD1
V gene: TRBV4-1
J gene: TRBJ1-2
CDR3 DNA: TGCGCCACCCGGACAGGGCGGGACTATGGCTACACCTTC
CDR3 protein: CATRTGRDYGYTF

clone size: .
D gene: .
V gene: TRBV1
J gene: TRBJ2-5
CDR3 DNA: TGCACCAGCAGCCAAGAGGGACAGTACTTC
CDR3 protein: CTSSQEGQYF

clone size: .
D gene: .
V gene: TRBV6-5
J gene: TRBJ1-1
CDR3 DNA: TGTGCCAGCAGTTACGATTCCCGGATTAACACTGAAGCTTTCTTT
CDR3 protein: CASSYDSRINTEAFF

clone size: once
D gene: .
V gene: TRBV5-4
J gene: TRBJ2-5
CDR3 DNA: TGTGCCAGCAGCTTGGTAGGAGAGACCCAGTACTTC
CDR3 protein: CASSLVGETQYF

clone size: .
D gene: TRBD1
V gene: TRBV7-6
J gene: TRBJ2-7
CDR3 DNA: TGTGCCAGCAGCTTAGAAGGGACAGGTCTGTACTTC
CDR3 protein: CASSLEGTGLYF

clone size: .
D gene: .
V gene: TRBV4-1
J gene: TRBJ1-4
CDR3 DNA: TGCGCCAGCAGCCAAGAGACGTCGAGTGAAAAACTGTTTTTT
CDR3 protein: CASSQETSSEKLFF

clone size: .
D gene: .
V gene: TRBV6-6
J gene: TRBJ1-5
CDR3 DNA: TGTGCCAGCAGTTACGATCTCAGGCGGGACAATCAGCCCCAGCATTTT
CDR3 protein: CASSYDLRRDNQPQHF

clone size: .
D gene: .
V gene: TRBV2
J gene: TRBJ2-7
CDR3 DNA: TGTGCCAGTGGTGGAGGGCAAGAGTCCTACGAGCAGTACTTC
CDR3 protein: CASGGGQESYEQYF

clone size: .
D gene: .
V gene: TRBV6-5
J gene: TRBJ2-1
CDR3 DNA: TGTGCCAGCAGTTCTAAACCGACAGGCTACAATGAGCAGTTCTTC
CDR3 protein: CASSSKPTGYNEQFF

clone size: .
D gene: .
V gene: TRBV29-1
J gene: TRBJ1-1
CDR3 DNA: TGCAGCGTTGAAGATATGGGTCTTGGAGGAGCTTTCTTT
CDR3 protein: CSVEDMGLGGAFF

clone size: .
D gene: .
V gene: TRBV5-6
J gene: TRBJ1-1
CDR3 DNA: TGTGCCAGCAGCTTGGCCGGACAGATCCTTTGGGACACTGAAGCTTTCTTT
CDR3 protein: CASSLAGQILWDTEAFF

clone size: .
D gene: TRBD1
V gene: TRBV7-9
J gene: TRBJ2-1
CDR3 DNA: TGTGCCAGCAGCTTAGGGACAGGGGTTCTCAATGAGCAGTTCTTC
CDR3 protein: CASSLGTGVLNEQFF

clone size: .
D gene: .
V gene: TRBV6-1
J gene: TRBJ2-1
CDR3 DNA: TGTGCCAGCAGTTGGGACTCCTACAATGAGCAGTTCTTC
CDR3 protein: CASSWDSYNEQFF

clone size: .
D gene: .
V gene: TRBV5-1
J gene: TRBJ1-1
CDR3 DNA: TGCGCCAGCAGCTTGGACAATATGGGGTTCGGTGAAGCTTTCTTT
CDR3 protein: CASSLDNMGFGEAFF

clone size: .
D gene: TRBD2
V gene: TRBV6-5
J gene: TRBJ2-1
CDR3 DNA: TGTGCCAGCAGTTTTAGCGGGAGCTCCTACAATGAGCAGTTCTTC
CDR3 protein: CASSFSGSSYNEQFF

clone size: once
D gene: TRBD2
V gene: TRBV19
J gene: TRBJ2-1
CDR3 DNA: TGTGCCAGTAGTATATCCCTAGCGGGCCTGAATGAGCAGTTCTTC
CDR3 protein: CASSISLAGLNEQFF

clone size: .
D gene: .
V gene: TRBV5-6
J gene: TRBJ2-5
CDR3 DNA: TGTGCCAGCAGCGGACCGGGCTCGCGGGAGACCCAGTACTTC
CDR3 protein: CASSGPGSRETQYF

clone size: .
D gene: TRBD2
V gene: TRBV19
J gene: TRBJ2-3
CDR3 DNA: TGTGCCAGTACCTCCCCGGGCGGGGGACAGTATTTT
CDR3 protein: CASTSPGGGQYF

clone size: .
D gene: .
V gene: TRBV28
J gene: TRBJ2-7
CDR3 DNA: TGTGCCAGCAGTCCTTACTTGGACGGTGCCTACGAGCAGTACTTC
CDR3 protein: CASSPYLDGAYEQYF

clone size: .
D gene: .
V gene: TRBV18
J gene: TRBJ2-3
CDR3 DNA: TGTGCCAGCTCACCATCTGGGAGAAACACAGATACGCAGTATTTT
CDR3 protein: CASSPSGRNTDTQYF

clone size: few
D gene: .
V gene: TRBV6-1
J gene: TRBJ1-1
CDR3 DNA: TGTGCCAGCAGTGGACGGGGAACTGAAGCTTTCTTT
CDR3 protein: CASSGRGTEAFF

clone size: .
D gene: .
V gene: TRBV9
J gene: TRBJ2-5
CDR3 DNA: TGTGCCAGCAGCGTAGACGACAGGACACAAGAGACCCAGTACTTC
CDR3 protein: CASSVDDRTQETQYF

clone size: .
D gene: .
V gene: TRBV27
J gene: TRBJ1-2
CDR3 DNA: TGTGCCAGCAGTACCCGCCATCCCGGGGCTAGTCGTGGCTACACCTTC
CDR3 protein: CASSTRHPGASRGYTF

clone size: .
D gene: .
V gene: TRBV29-1
J gene: TRBJ1-3
CDR3 DNA: TGCAGCGTAGAGGGGATAGGGAAAGGAAACACCATATATTTT
CDR3 protein: CSVEGIGKGNTIYF

clone size: once
D gene: .
V gene: TRBV2
J gene: TRBJ2-2
CDR3 DNA: TGTGCCAGCAGGGCCTCAACGAACACCGGGGAGCTGTTTTTT
CDR3 protein: CASRASTNTGELFF

clone size: .
D gene: .
V gene: TRBV4-2
J gene: TRBJ1-1
CDR3 DNA: TGTGCCAGCAGCCCGTTAGCAGGGTATGACACTGAAGCTTTCTTT
CDR3 protein: CASSPLAGYDTEAFF